Included here is one TCR beta chain sequence, with context. Its antigen has not been determined. The input lacks base qualities; no much larger clone sits a single base away. The germline ends are 11 bases apart after V is trimmed by 0 bases and J by 2 bases. In the germline V gene, CDR1 corresponds to SGHRS and CDR2 to YFSETQ. Counted from cysteine to phenylalanine, this CDR3 has 15 amino acids. Just CDR3 DNA is preserved here, 45 bases in frame from base 1. The cohort comprised several hundred healthy bone marrow donors. Cohort members were all nominally healthy when sampled, although unrecorded immune exposures were likely present. The donor tested CMV seronegative and was one of the 352 seronegative cohort members. Each donor provided a peripheral blood sample, and peripheral blood mononuclear cells were used for TCR beta sequencing. Genomic DNA extraction from the blood cell samples was performed with the Qiagen DNeasy Blood Extraction Kit.

Receptors were amplified or captured by the immunoSEQ multiplex PCR assay. A mixture of 60 forward primers for TCR Vbeta segments and 13 reverse primers for TCR Jbeta segments was used in the multiplex PCR. A multiplex PCR assay on genomic DNA amplified the CDR3 region of rearranged TCR beta genes. On the Illumina HiSeq System, the amplified TCR beta libraries were sequenced as 87-base-pair reads. The authors' analysis ran thus. In a later analysis, around 80 million unique TCR beta chains were counted across the roughly 670 repertoires, and roughly 11 million of these chains were shared by at least two donors. Raw reads were error-corrected and collapsed into unique sequences with a nearest-neighbor algorithm that merged closely related sequences to remove PCR and sequencing errors. CDR3 sequences were aligned to IMGT reference sequences to assign V, D and J gene segments. Each retained sequence needed at least a six-nucleotide match to both a V gene segment and a J gene segment. A rearrangement was called productive if the CDR3 had no stop codons and remained in frame with V and J, and every other rearrangement was called non-productive. CDR3 was defined by IMGT convention, running from the second conserved V-encoded cysteine to the conserved J-encoded phenylalanine. The earlier analysis of more than 450 of the donors excluded sequences that lacked an unambiguous match to a single V gene segment. In an earlier analysis of several hundred of the donors, V segments were called functional above 56.7% productive rearrangements and were called segregating when the between-donor standard deviation exceeded 5%. A statistical classification framework was developed to diagnose cytomegalovirus status using the catalog of TCR beta chain sequences. In a later analysis, V and J genes were assigned by comparing TCR nucleotide sequences against IMGT/GENE-DB human TR gene sequences. A later analysis assigned CDR3 sequences and most-parsimonious VDJ recombination scenarios with the TCRdist pipeline. In a later analysis, each TCR beta chain was defined by its CDR3 amino acid sequence together with its V-gene family, and reads without a unique V-gene family were excluded. In a later analysis, 500 to 700 highly shared, low-generation-probability nucleotide sequences were removed to address suspected cross-contamination and a sequencing artifact. A later analysis calculated a clonal expansion index for each public chain from normalized within-repertoire ranks of inferred template counts. In a later analysis, generation probabilities were computed with a VDJ recombination model fitted to out-of-frame rearrangements, and the resulting probabilities were checked against IGoR. In a later analysis, hypergeometric tests were used to score TCR-TCR, TCR-HLA and TCR-CMV co-occurrence, with a repertoire-size bias correction applied to TCR pairs. False discovery rates were estimated in a later analysis by permuting HLA or CMV assignments 20 times. In a later analysis, co-occurring TCRs were grouped using DBSCAN, with TCRdist sequence similarity added in when clustering inside HLA-allele-positive subsets. Co-occurrence clustering excluded repertoires with fewer than 30,000 or more than 120,000 public chains, plus five with anomalous nucleotide sharing. TCRdb carries this immuneACCESS record with in-frame sequences only. Its versions omit some clonotypes, under half of them owing to an unresolved V gene in the studies checked, with the rest unexplained. V and J calls and clone size are given by that table; D and trimming were obtained from the DNA. A total of about 160,000 clones appear in this sample, 80% of them only once. The top ten constitute approximately 1.3% of the sample.

This entry comes from a study of cytomegalovirus exposure and HLA in healthy donors (dated by TCRdb to between 2016 and 2019). For context, the study as a whole: In an earlier analysis of 587 of the donors, about 270 Gb of sequence data and approximately 120 million unique TCR beta sequences from roughly 190 million T cells were reported. Every repertoire in the discovery cohort had been generated on one and the same sequencing platform. Besides the first cohort of roughly 660 subjects, a separate validation cohort made up of roughly 120 different subjects was used. The study used immunosequencing to profile the T cell repertoires of 666 subjects and linked those repertoires to cytomegalovirus serostatus. The number of donors typed differed by locus, with 629-630 for A, B, C, DRB1 and DQB1, around 560 for DQA1, 600 to 610 for DPA1, and around 460 for DPB1. To study patterns of TCR occurrence, a later analysis re-analyzed previously published TCR beta repertoires from hundreds of donors and added high-resolution HLA genotyping. An earlier analysis of about 600 of the donors used high-throughput TCR beta sequencing to judge whether each TCR beta V gene segment behaved as functional or pseudogenic. Donor age, sex, ethnicity and CMV serostatus were collected together with the repertoire data. Of the roughly 400 genotyped donors, less than 85% were placed in the genetic ancestry cluster associated with self-reported Caucasian donors. The study combined high-throughput TCR immunosequencing, statistical association of individual TCRs with disease status, and machine learning to predict cytomegalovirus infection status. Class I and class II HLA loci were covered by the typing at four-digit resolution. Because of strong linkage in the cohort, a few DR-DQ haplotypes were treated as single units for association and clustering. The study was designed to test whether signatures of past pathogen exposure could be identified by cataloging public T cell receptors. In the later analysis, no new phenotypic data were used to find candidate immune exposures; instead, reliance was placed on TCR beta sequences and their occurrence across donors. In a later genetic analysis, genome-wide SNP genotypes for about 55% of the roughly 670 donors were used, and that subset was treated as a discovery cohort. On average, 235,054 unique TCR beta nucleotide sequences were sequenced per donor among roughly 430 genotyped donors of the cohort, with 15% to 20% of those sequences being non-productive. Roughly 300 gigabases of sequencing data and about 92 million unique TCR sequences made up an early release that covered some 640 HLA-typed donors. Summary of the overall study and its limitations: V-gene and J-gene trimming of TCR beta chains was associated with a missense DCLRE1C variant in a later genetic analysis, and the association was replicated in an independent cohort. According to a later analysis, most CMV-associated TCR beta chains appeared to be HLA-restricted, and the HLA associations seemed to be driven largely by CMV exposure. A later analysis found that TCR association rates varied across HLA loci, with DRB1 alleles showing the most associated TCRs and HLA-C alleles the fewest. Because some donors lacked HLA typing at each locus, the association tests relied only on the typed subset. Linkage disequilibrium might explain the correlated functional status among segregating V segments, but an unknown experimental factor could not be excluded. Across donors, most TCR sequences were observed very rarely, whereas some public TCRs were present in many individuals. In a later analysis, HLA-associated TCR beta chains showed more clonal expansion and lower generation probabilities than non-associated chains that were equally common. A group of highly shared sequence variants was considered likely to be a technical artifact of the sequencing pipeline. In a later analysis, several top co-occurrence clusters were reported to appear linked to parvovirus B19, influenza, CMV and Epstein-Barr virus. The presence/absence analyses assumed that sequencing depth was roughly uniform across donors, and that assumption may not be true. In a later genetic analysis, fewer N-insertions in productive TCRs were reported among donors in an Asian-associated ancestry cluster than the approximately 670-donor mean. When HLA alleles, especially DR and DQ, strongly co-occurred, TCR associations were difficult to assign to individual alleles. Because counts were too low, roughly 18 rarely observed V segments, including chromosome 9 orphons, were left out of the earlier analysis of several hundred of the donors. The authors suggested that the approach could potentially be extended to other disease states and immunological phenotypes. Cytomegalovirus status was reported to be diagnosed by the classifier with high specificity and sensitivity in both the original and validation cohorts. A few of the identified cytomegalovirus-associated TCR beta chains were confirmed in vitro to be specific for cytomegalovirus antigens. In this cohort, only TCR beta chains were sequenced, and detectable features were limited by the absence of alpha or paired-chain data. Some IMGT-functional V segments, including TRBV6-2 and TRBV6-3, could not be distinguished by the 87-base-pair reads and were therefore excluded. In an earlier analysis of around 600 of the donors, most TCR beta V segments were observed in productive rearrangements about 90% or about 30% of the time, broadly matching IMGT annotations. Immune exposure information for the cohort was limited to CMV serostatus. A total of about 150 TCR beta chains were listed by the study as associated with cytomegalovirus. A further reported finding was that TCR beta sequences accurately predicted the HLA-A and HLA-B alleles for most subjects in the first cohort. At a false discovery rate of 0.05, a later analysis linked 16,951 TCR beta sequences to specific HLA alleles.

The sample consisted of PBMCs. The chain uses TRBV5-1 and TRBJ2-5, and the D gene may be TRBD2, 5 bases matching. The sequence came from a man aged 30 to 45 in good health and CMV-seronegative. The nucleotides are TGCGCCAGCAGCTTGGCGGGGAGATTACAAGAGACCCAGTACTTC. This sequence encodes CASSLAGRLQETQYF.